A selection of T cell receptor beta chains follows, all from one sample in a study of technical replicates of blood from a few donors. This table comes from immunoSEQ multiplex PCR, and its TCRdb copy is limited to in-frame clones, with some not included. The data show roughly 76,000 clones, 85% to 95% seen once. The sample consisted of T cells isolated from PBMCs. These receptors were collected from a human donor in good health. CDR3s include the opening cysteine and the closing phenylalanine or tryptophan. The D gene is left open where the match is weak. Only part of the rows carry a size: once, few, many, or a class if the clone is expanded.

j_gene | abundance | d_gene | v_gene | CDR3aa | CDR3nt
TRBJ2-1 | NA | TRBD2 | TRBV19 | CASSLAGAGNEQFF | TGTGCCAGTAGTCTAGCGGGAGCCGGCAATGAGCAGTTCTTC
TRBJ2-1 | NA | NA | TRBV4-1 | CASSLQKGDSTYNEQFF | TGCGCCAGCAGCCTCCAAAAAGGGGACTCCACCTACAATGAGCAGTTCTTC
TRBJ2-7 | NA | TRBD1 | TRBV11-2 | CASSSPSGGTYEQYF | TGTGCCAGCAGCTCGCCGTCAGGGGGCACCTACGAGCAGTACTTC
TRBJ1-4 | once | NA | TRBV10-2 | CASSVNGANEKLFF | TGCGCCAGCAGTGTGAACGGGGCTAATGAAAAACTGTTTTTT
TRBJ1-4 | NA | NA | TRBV5-1 | CASSSWDLGDEKLFF | TGCGCCAGCAGCTCCTGGGACTTGGGCGATGAAAAACTGTTTTTT
TRBJ2-5 | NA | NA | TRBV29-1 | CSVDKSGTGYF | TGCAGCGTTGACAAAAGCGGAACCGGGTACTTC
TRBJ2-5 | NA | NA | TRBV4-1 | CASSQGPRASDGPWETQYF | TGCGCCAGCAGCCAAGGCCCTCGGGCTAGCGATGGGCCCTGGGAGACCCAGTACTTC
TRBJ2-2 | NA | NA | TRBV5-1 | CASSSGTFNTGELFF | TGCGCCAGCAGCTCCGGGACTTTTAACACCGGGGAGCTGTTTTTT
TRBJ2-7 | NA | NA | TRBV4-1 | CASSQVMGPSGSEQYF | TGCGCCAGCAGCCAAGTCATGGGGCCTTCGGGCTCCGAGCAGTACTTC
TRBJ1-1 | NA | NA | TRBV14 | CASSQGVSPGFF | TGTGCCAGCAGCCAAGGAGTGAGCCCCGGTTTCTTT
TRBJ1-4 | few | NA | TRBV19 | CASSDRGATNEKLFF | TGTGCCAGTAGTGACCGTGGAGCAACTAATGAAAAACTGTTTTTT
TRBJ2-1 | NA | TRBD2 | TRBV5-5 | CASGTSGSNEQFF | TGTGCCAGCGGGACTAGCGGTTCCAATGAGCAGTTCTTC
TRBJ2-5 | NA | TRBD1 | TRBV29-1 | CSVMRQGNGPETQYF | TGCAGCGTCATGCGACAGGGTAACGGACCCGAGACCCAGTACTTC
TRBJ2-2 | NA | NA | TRBV27 | CASSRNTGELFF | TGTGCCAGCAGCCGGAACACCGGGGAGCTGTTTTTT
TRBJ2-1 | once | NA | TRBV6-1 | CASSEGAGQTGGFF | TGTGCCAGCAGTGAAGGGGCAGGTCAAACCGGTGGGTTCTTC
TRBJ2-6 | NA | TRBD2 | TRBV27 | CASSPTGTSGTSGANVLTF | TGTGCCAGCAGCCCCACCGGGACTAGCGGAACTTCTGGGGCCAACGTCCTGACTTTC
TRBJ1-5 | NA | TRBD1 | TRBV28 | CASTLGQGRNQPQHF | TGTGCCAGCACCCTGGGACAGGGTCGGAATCAGCCCCAGCATTTT
TRBJ2-1 | NA | NA | TRBV4-1 | CASSHLDSLLSYNEQFF | TGCGCCAGCAGCCATCTGGACAGCCTCCTCTCATACAATGAGCAGTTCTTC
TRBJ2-1 | NA | NA | TRBV11-2 | CASSQISGSYNEQFF | TGTGCCAGCAGCCAAATTAGCGGCTCCTACAATGAGCAGTTCTTC
TRBJ2-1 | NA | TRBD2 | TRBV7-9 | CASRPFGGEQFF | TGTGCCAGCAGACCCTTCGGGGGGGAGCAGTTCTTC
TRBJ2-7 | NA | NA | TRBV14 | CASSQTLATHYEQYF | TGTGCCAGCAGCCAGACCCTAGCTACTCACTACGAGCAGTACTTC
TRBJ1-1 | NA | NA | TRBV2 | CASSPETNTEAFF | TGTGCCAGCAGCCCAGAAACGAACACTGAAGCTTTCTTT
TRBJ1-1 | NA | NA | TRBV7-9 | CASALADTEAFF | TGTGCCAGCGCGCTTGCGGACACTGAAGCTTTCTTT
TRBJ1-5 | NA | NA | TRBV15 | CATSRDRGGQPQHF | TGTGCCACCAGCAGAGATAGAGGGGGTCAGCCCCAGCATTTT
TRBJ2-1 | NA | NA | TRBV29-1 | CSVEGYYEQFF | TGCAGCGTCGAAGGATACTATGAGCAGTTCTTC
TRBJ2-7 | NA | TRBD1 | TRBV19 | CASSAAGQGSYEQYF | TGTGCCAGTAGTGCGGCCGGACAGGGTTCCTACGAGCAGTACTTC
TRBJ2-1 | few | NA | TRBV12-5 | CASRASTVPYNEQFF | TGTGCTAGTCGAGCTAGCACGGTACCCTACAATGAGCAGTTCTTC
TRBJ2-2 | NA | TRBD2 | TRBV10-2 | CASSVTSGGTGELFF | TGCGCCAGCAGTGTGACCAGCGGGGGTACCGGGGAGCTGTTTTTT
TRBJ2-1 | NA | NA | TRBV5-6 | CASSRRQFNEQFF | TGTGCCAGCAGCAGAAGACAGTTCAATGAGCAGTTCTTC
TRBJ1-1 | NA | TRBD1 | TRBV10-1 | CASRETGDSSEAFF | TGCGCCAGCCGAGAGACAGGGGATTCATCTGAAGCTTTCTTT
TRBJ2-1 | NA | TRBD2 | TRBV13 | CASSLSFVGLAGLEQFF | TGTGCCAGCAGCTTAAGTTTTGTGGGGCTAGCGGGCCTAGAGCAGTTCTTC
TRBJ2-1 | NA | TRBD2 | TRBV27 | CASSLDPRTSGSDEQFF | TGTGCCAGCAGCTTAGACCCACGGACTAGCGGGAGTGATGAGCAGTTCTTC
TRBJ1-2 | NA | NA | TRBV7-8 | CASSLGRWQGGGYTF | TGTGCCAGCAGCTTAGGGCGGTGGCAAGGAGGTGGCTACACCTTC
TRBJ1-1 | NA | NA | TRBV28 | CASSLTGLLNTEAFF | TGTGCCAGCAGTTTGACAGGCTTGTTGAACACTGAAGCTTTCTTT
TRBJ1-4 | NA | TRBD1 | TRBV7-9 | CASSSLGRDSINEKLFF | TGTGCCAGCAGCTCCTTAGGGCGGGACAGCATTAATGAAAAACTGTTTTTT
TRBJ1-5 | once | TRBD1 | TRBV28 | CAGRTGGAGGQPQHF | TGTGCCGGTCGGACAGGGGGCGCGGGAGGTCAGCCCCAGCATTTT
TRBJ2-1 | NA | TRBD1 | TRBV19 | CASSNRGSDEQFF | TGTGCCAGTAGTAACAGGGGTTCCGATGAGCAGTTCTTC
TRBJ2-5 | NA | TRBD1 | TRBV11-3 | CASSHDRDRETQYF | TGTGCCAGCAGCCACGACAGGGACCGCGAGACCCAGTACTTC
TRBJ2-1 | NA | NA | TRBV5-4 | CASTRVGGVGDEQFF | TGTGCCAGCACCCGGGTAGGGGGGGTAGGCGATGAGCAGTTCTTC
TRBJ1-2 | once | NA | TRBV27 | CASSLLGNLDGYTF | TGTGCCAGCAGTTTACTCGGGAATTTGGATGGCTACACCTTC
TRBJ1-2 | NA | NA | TRBV7-9 | CASSWVVGSHYGYTF | TGTGCCAGCAGCTGGGTAGTGGGGAGTCACTATGGCTACACCTTC
TRBJ1-1 | NA | TRBD1 | TRBV5-4 | CASSGPGQGNMNTEAFF | TGTGCCAGCAGCGGACCGGGACAGGGGAACATGAACACTGAAGCTTTCTTT
TRBJ1-2 | NA | TRBD1 | TRBV6-5 | CASRQGDYGYTF | TGTGCCAGCAGACAGGGGGACTATGGCTACACCTTC
TRBJ2-7 | NA | TRBD2 | TRBV28 | CASSLGLAEEYF | TGTGCCAGCAGTTTGGGACTAGCGGAGGAGTACTTC
TRBJ1-2 | NA | TRBD1 | TRBV5-1 | CASSFASGTVSYGYTF | TGCGCCAGCAGCTTTGCCTCCGGGACAGTGTCTTATGGCTACACCTTC
TRBJ1-5 | NA | NA | TRBV2 | CASRPGSLNQPQHF | TGTGCCAGCAGGCCGGGGAGCCTCAATCAGCCCCAGCATTTT
TRBJ2-1 | NA | NA | TRBV29-1 | CSVESGGLNEQFF | TGCAGCGTTGAATCGGGGGGCCTTAATGAGCAGTTCTTC
TRBJ2-1 | NA | NA | TRBV29-1 | CSVVKGQPYNEQFF | TGCAGCGTTGTAAAAGGACAGCCCTACAATGAGCAGTTCTTC
TRBJ1-3 | NA | NA | TRBV18 | CASSPISSEGGNTIYF | TGTGCCAGCTCACCCATCTCGTCAGAGGGAGGAAACACCATATATTTT
TRBJ2-7 | NA | NA | TRBV27 | CASSLSGVSASYEQYF | TGTGCCAGCAGTTTATCAGGGGTGAGCGCTTCCTACGAGCAGTACTTC
TRBJ2-1 | NA | TRBD1 | TRBV20-1 | CSVHIRDSEFF | TGCAGTGTCCACATCCGGGACAGCGAGTTCTTC
TRBJ1-2 | NA | NA | TRBV19 | CASGTGIPNGYTF | TGTGCCAGTGGAACCGGGATTCCCAATGGCTACACCTTC
TRBJ2-2 | NA | TRBD2 | TRBV6-1 | CASSVGGANTGELFF | TGTGCCAGCAGTGTGGGAGGGGCGAACACCGGGGAGCTGTTTTTT
TRBJ1-2 | NA | TRBD1 | TRBV10-3 | CAISEGTVVAGLSNYGYTF | TGTGCCATCAGTGAAGGGACAGTGGTGGCGGGCCTATCTAACTATGGCTACACCTTC
TRBJ1-4 | once | NA | TRBV19 | CASTTGQSNEKLFF | TGTGCCAGTACTACCGGACAGTCTAATGAAAAACTGTTTTTT
TRBJ2-7 | NA | TRBD2 | TRBV11-1 | CASSSRTRAGEQYF | TGTGCCAGCAGCTCTCGGACTAGAGCGGGAGAGCAGTACTTC
TRBJ1-4 | NA | NA | TRBV7-2 | CASSLEPGAREKLFF | TGTGCCAGCAGCTTAGAACCAGGGGCGAGAGAAAAACTGTTTTTT